This record covers a single T cell receptor beta chain. Its recognized antigen is unknown. No qualities accompany the bases; no much larger clone lies one base away. The CDR3 holds 14 amino acids from the cysteine to the phenylalanine. Of all the DNA, just the CDR3 is kept, 42 bases in frame from base 1. As encoded in the germline V gene, CDR1 is MDHEN while CDR2 is SYDVKM. The junction shows trimming of 6 bases on V and 7 bases on J, and the gene matches do not reach 12 bases of it. Systemically healthy Caucasian individuals from Russia, roughly 40 in total and aged about 6 to 90 years, were included as donors. Each donor gave about 9.7 milliliters of peripheral blood, drawn into EDTA-treated Vacutainer tubes. PBMCs were isolated by Ficoll-Paque density-gradient centrifugation, with at least 6 million obtained per sample. Trizol reagent was used to extract total RNA from PBMCs, with at least 5 micrograms per sample. For every donor, an aliquot of PBMCs went through flow cytometry to measure the percentages of naive CD45RAhigh/CD27high T cells.

The sample comes from a study of blood T cells in healthy people across ages (dated by TCRdb to between 2015 and 2016). For the wider study: In model experiments, roughly one uniquely barcoded TCR beta cDNA molecule per two T cells was captured by template switching. Age-related changes in TCR beta repertoire diversity were measured in the study by deep sequencing normalized with unique cDNA molecular identifiers. The donors were split into four age groups: young (average 16 years), middle-aged (over 35), aged (about 62) and long-lived (over 80). To avoid experimental bias, donors of different ages were distributed randomly across sequencing lanes. The study analyzed two additional independent replicas of 1 million unique cDNA reads from the same blood draw for two donors, one aged 18 to 29 and one aged 80 or older.

General study outcomes and caveats: The long-lived group showed more naive CD4+ T cells, fewer expanded clones and increased TCR diversity than the aged group, suggesting age selection. Estimates of total diversity based on one million sequenced T cells were considered lower bounds and underestimates. Observed TCR beta diversity per million T cells fell roughly linearly with age, and a significant reduction was already apparent by age around 40. The CMV infection status of donors was not known, potentially confounding age-related changes in expanded clonotypes. Observed TCR beta diversity correlated strongly with the percentage of naive T cells measured by flow cytometry. Since profiling was done on bulk unsorted PBMCs, naive and antigen-experienced compartments could not be conclusively compared.

Library method: 5' RACE. These reads were obtained on an Illumina HiSeq 2500. A second PCR of about 7 to 12 cycles was run with a J-beta primer mix and a sample-barcoded 5' primer. A unique molecular identifier was introduced onto each TCR beta cDNA molecule by a template-switch 5' adaptor carrying 12 random nucleotides. At least 2.5 million CDR3-containing paired-end reads were obtained from each sample. The Mint cDNA synthesis kit, primed by a TRBC-specific oligonucleotide, was used to synthesize first-strand cDNA from all RNA. Following uracil-DNA glycosylase treatment, a first 18-cycle PCR with universal primers M1SS and BC2_uni_R was performed on all cDNA. The paper's data handling went like this. For normalization, 1 million high-quality reads were randomly selected from each sample, with every read carrying a distinct molecular identifier. Instead of being binned into consensus sequences, reads that shared molecular identifiers were thrown out. CDR3 identification, clonotype clustering and error correction used MiTCR with a Q25 quality threshold and the strictest error-elimination algorithm. A nonparametric unseen species model with Euler transformation was used to estimate a lower bound on total TCR beta diversity. TCRdb trimmed the raw reads at Q25, called clones with MiXCR and kept productive beta chains. Every CDR3 protein is listed once, alongside the most common genes and DNA of its rows. None of the V and J calls come from the authors' own analysis; TCRdb made them. This sample holds hundreds of thousands of distinct CDR3 sequences; approximately 51% were observed only once. Under 60% of the sample comes from the top ten.

The receptor chain draws on TRBV28 and TRBJ2-7, with 7 middle bases fitting TRBD1. The origin of this receptor is a man aged 60-69 years in good health. Sequenced input: blood. The CDR3 region has the sequence CASRRPGTVREQYF. The DNA reads as follows: TGTGCCAGCAGAAGACCCGGGACAGTACGGGAGCAGTACTTC. Here the CDR3 is joined to the reference TRBV28 and TRBJ2-7 genes, and the full variable domain is: DVKVTQSSRYLVKRTGEKVFLECVQDMDHENMFWYRQDPGLGLRLIYFSYDVKMKEKGDIPEGYSVSREKKERFSLILESASTNQTSMYLCASRRPGTVREQYFGPGTRLTVT.